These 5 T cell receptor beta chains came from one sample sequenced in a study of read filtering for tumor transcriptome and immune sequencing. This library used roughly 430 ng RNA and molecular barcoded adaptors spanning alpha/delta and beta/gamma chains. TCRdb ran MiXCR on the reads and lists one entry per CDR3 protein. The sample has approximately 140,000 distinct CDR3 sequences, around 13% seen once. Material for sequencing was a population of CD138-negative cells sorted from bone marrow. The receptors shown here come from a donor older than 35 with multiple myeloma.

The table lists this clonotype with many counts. This CDR3 is CASSKIPSGTGELFF. In DNA form, the CDR3 reads TGCGCCAGCAGCAAGATACCGTCGGGCACCGGGGAGCTGTTTTTT. The chain joins TRBV5-1 to TRBJ2-2; D uncertain. The germline CDR1 and CDR2 sequences are SGHRS and YFSETQ. There are 15 residues in the CDR3. Trimming took off 4 bases at V and 4 bases at J, with 14 bases between the two ends.

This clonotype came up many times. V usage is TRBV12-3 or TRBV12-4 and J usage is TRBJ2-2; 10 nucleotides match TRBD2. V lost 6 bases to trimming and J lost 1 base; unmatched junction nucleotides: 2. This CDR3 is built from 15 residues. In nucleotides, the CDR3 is TGTGCCAGCAGGCTAGCGGGAGTGAACACCGGGGAGCTGTTTTTT. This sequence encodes CASRLAGVNTGELFF.

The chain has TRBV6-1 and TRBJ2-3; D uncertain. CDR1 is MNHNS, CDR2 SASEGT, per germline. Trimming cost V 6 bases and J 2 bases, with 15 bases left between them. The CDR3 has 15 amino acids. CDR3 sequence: CASSAILDPTDTQYF. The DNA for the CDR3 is TGTGCCAGCAGCGCAATTTTAGATCCCACAGATACGCAGTATTTT.

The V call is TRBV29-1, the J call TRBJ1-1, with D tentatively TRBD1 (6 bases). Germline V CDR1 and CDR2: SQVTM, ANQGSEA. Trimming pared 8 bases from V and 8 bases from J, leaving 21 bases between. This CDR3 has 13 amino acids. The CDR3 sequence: CSTAPGGRPEAFF. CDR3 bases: TGCAGCACCGCCCCCGGGGGCCGGCCAGAAGCTTTCTTT.

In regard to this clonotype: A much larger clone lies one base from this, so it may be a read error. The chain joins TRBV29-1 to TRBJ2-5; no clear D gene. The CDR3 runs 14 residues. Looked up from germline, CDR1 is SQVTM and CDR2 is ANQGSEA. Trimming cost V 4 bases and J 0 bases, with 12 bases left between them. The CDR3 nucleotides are TGCAGCGTTGGAGATTACAGATACCAAGAGACCCAGTACTTC. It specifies CSVGDYRYQETQYF. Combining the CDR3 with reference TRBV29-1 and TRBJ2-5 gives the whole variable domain SAVISQKPSRDICQRGTSLTIQCQVDSQVTMMFWYRQQPGQSLTLIATANQGSEATYESGFVIDKFPISRPNLTFSTLTVSNMSPEDSSIYLCSVGDYRYQETQYFGPGTRLLVL.